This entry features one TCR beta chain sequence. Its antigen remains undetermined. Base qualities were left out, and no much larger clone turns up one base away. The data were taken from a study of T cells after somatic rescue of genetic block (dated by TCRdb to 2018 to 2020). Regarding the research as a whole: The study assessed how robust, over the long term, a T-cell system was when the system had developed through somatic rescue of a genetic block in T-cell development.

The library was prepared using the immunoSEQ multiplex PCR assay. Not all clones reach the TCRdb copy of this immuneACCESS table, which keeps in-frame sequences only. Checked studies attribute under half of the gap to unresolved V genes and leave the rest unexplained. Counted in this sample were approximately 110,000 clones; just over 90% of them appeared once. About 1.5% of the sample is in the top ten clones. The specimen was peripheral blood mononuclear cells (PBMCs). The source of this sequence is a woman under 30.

The CDR3 is CAWTGKSGGSYNEQFF. In nucleotides, the sequence is TGTGCCTGGACCGGGAAGAGCGGGGGGTCCTACAATGAGCAGTTCTTC. The rearranged segments are TRBV30 and TRBJ2-1, with 9 bases in between that match TRBD2. V is cut back by 4 bases and J by 1 base, with 8 bases in the junction unmatched. The germline V gene (reference sequence) supplies CDR1 GTSNPN and CDR2 SVGIG. Spanning cysteine to phenylalanine, the CDR3 consists of 16 amino acids. Here the CDR3 DNA is all that survives: 48 bases in frame from base 1.